Presented here are 8 T cell receptor beta chains from one specimen sequenced in a study of spatial heterogeneity in lung cancer. Specified time point: sample taken at primary tumor resection. Without sorting, whole RNA was sequenced from tumor, nontumor lung or frozen PBMC. TCRdb itself ran the 5' RACE reads through MiXCR, one entry per CDR3 protein. This table holds around 2,900 distinct CDR3 sequences, 16% found once. The material was PBMCs, obtained at surgery. The receptor set was obtained from a female donor with early-stage non-small cell lung cancer.

In its sample, this clonotype was seen many times. CDR3 bases: TGTGCCAGCAGAGGCAAGCCTGAAGCTTTCTTT. Translation: CASRGKPEAFF. This chain joins TRBV28 and TRBJ1-1; D remains ambiguous. Germline V gene data show CDR1 as MDHEN and CDR2 as SYDVKM. The V and J ends lost 6 bases and 6 bases respectively, with 8 bases between them. The CDR3 contains 11 residues.

This clonotype was counted ten times or more. The rearrangement joins TRBV9 to TRBJ2-1; D gene ambiguous. Trimming cost V 0 bases and J 7 bases, with 8 bases left between them. The CDR3 is 13 amino acids. Germline values: CDR1 SGDLS, CDR2 YYNGEE. The CDR3 reads CASSVVRENEQFF. For the CDR3, the DNA is TGTGCCAGCAGCGTAGTCAGAGAAAATGAGCAGTTCTTC.

Judged by abundance, this clonotype is medium-sized (0.01 to 0.1%). The rearrangement uses TRBV19 and TRBJ2-1; 12 bases agree with TRBD2. Germline V gene sequence: CDR1 LNHDA, CDR2 SQIVND (reference sequence). The CDR3 is 14 residues long. V shed 8 bases and J 3 bases; nucleotides not matched to a gene: 2. CDR3 sequence: CASGLAGIYNEQFF. The CDR3 nucleotides read TGTGCCAGTGGACTAGCGGGGATCTACAATGAGCAGTTCTTC.

This clonotype was detected ten times or more. V gene TRBV20-1 combines with J gene TRBJ2-1; 7 bases agree with TRBD1. The V gene end was trimmed by 0 bases and the J gene end by 3 bases; junction bases not matched to a gene: 5. This CDR3 comprises 15 residues. Looked up from germline, CDR1 is DFQATT and CDR2 is SNEGSKA (reference sequence). Here the CDR3 DNA reads TGCAGTGCTAGAGACTCCGGGACAGACTACAATGAGCAGTTCTTC. Protein product: CSARDSGTDYNEQFF.

Many counts were recorded for this clonotype. This chain joins TRBV15 and TRBJ2-7; a possible D gene is TRBD1 (5 bases). The V end was cut by 6 bases, the J end by 1 base, with 19 bases between. Germline V gene data show CDR1 as LNHNV and CDR2 as YYDKDF (reference sequence). The CDR3 contains 16 residues. CDR3 bases: TGTGCCACCAGTTTAAAGGGGCAGGTCATTTCCTACGAGCAGTACTTC. Protein: CATSLKGQVISYEQYF.

This clonotype was observed many times. The chain employs TRBV6-6 and TRBJ2-2; D is unresolved. Germline assignment: CDR1 MNHNY and CDR2 SVGAGI (reference sequence). The V end was cut by 0 bases, the J end by 3 bases, with 2 bases between. This CDR3 is 13 amino acids long. For the CDR3, the DNA is TGTGCCAGCAGTTACTCCTACACCGGGGAGCTGTTTTTT. Translation: CASSYSYTGELFF.

In this sample, this clonotype turned up many times. The V and J genes are TRBV27 and TRBJ1-5; D is unresolved. V was trimmed by 2 bases and J by 4 bases, leaving 6 bases between them. In germline, CDR1 is MNHEY, CDR2 SMNVEV (reference sequence). This CDR3 comprises 13 residues. The CDR3 nucleotides read TGTGCCAGCAGTTTAATGGGGAATCAGCCCCAGCATTTT. It is translated as CASSLMGNQPQHF.

This clonotype was seen ten or more times. The chain combines TRBV3-1 with TRBJ1-5, with a tentative D call TRBD1 (5 bases). The length of the CDR3 is 16 residues. Trimming removed 2 bases from V and 2 bases from J, with 13 bases in between. Per germline, CDR1 LGHDT and CDR2 YNNKEL (reference sequence). The CDR3 DNA sequence: TGTGCCAGCAGCCAATCCGGGGGGATCGGCAATCAGCCCCAGCATTTT. Its protein product is CASSQSGGIGNQPQHF.